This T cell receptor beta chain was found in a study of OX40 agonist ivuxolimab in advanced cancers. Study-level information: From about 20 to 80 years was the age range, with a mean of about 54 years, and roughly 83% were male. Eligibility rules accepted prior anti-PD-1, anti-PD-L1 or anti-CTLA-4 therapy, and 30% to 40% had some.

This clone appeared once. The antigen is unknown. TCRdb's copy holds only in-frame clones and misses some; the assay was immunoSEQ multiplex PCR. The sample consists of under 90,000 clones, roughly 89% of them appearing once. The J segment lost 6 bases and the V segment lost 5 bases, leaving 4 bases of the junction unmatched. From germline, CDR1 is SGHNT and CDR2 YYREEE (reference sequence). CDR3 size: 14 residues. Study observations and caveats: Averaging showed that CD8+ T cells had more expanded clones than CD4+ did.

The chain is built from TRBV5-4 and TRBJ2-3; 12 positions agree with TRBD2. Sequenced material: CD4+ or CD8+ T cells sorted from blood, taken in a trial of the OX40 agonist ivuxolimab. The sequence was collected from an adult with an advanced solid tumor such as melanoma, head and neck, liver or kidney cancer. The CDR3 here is CASSPSGGADTQYF. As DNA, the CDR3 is TGTGCCAGCAGTCCTAGCGGGGGGGCCGATACGCAGTATTTT. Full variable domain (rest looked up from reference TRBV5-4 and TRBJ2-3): ETGVTQSPTHLIKTRGQQVTLRCSSQSGHNTVSWYQQALGQGPQFIFQYYREEENGRGNFPPRFSGLQFPNYSSELNVNALELDDSALYLCASSPSGGADTQYFGPGTRLTVL.